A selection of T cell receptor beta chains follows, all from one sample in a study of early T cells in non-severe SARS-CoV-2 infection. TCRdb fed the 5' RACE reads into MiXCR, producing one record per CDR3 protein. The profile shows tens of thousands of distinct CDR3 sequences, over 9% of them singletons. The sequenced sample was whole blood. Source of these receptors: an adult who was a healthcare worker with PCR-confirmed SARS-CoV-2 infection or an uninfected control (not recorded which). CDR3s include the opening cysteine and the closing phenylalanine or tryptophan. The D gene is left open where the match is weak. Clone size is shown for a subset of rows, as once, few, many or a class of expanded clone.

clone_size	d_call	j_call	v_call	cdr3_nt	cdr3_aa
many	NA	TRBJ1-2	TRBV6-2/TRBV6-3	TGTGCCAGCACCAAAGTTGGAGGGAGCTATGGCTACACCTTC	CASTKVGGSYGYTF
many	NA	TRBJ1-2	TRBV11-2	TGTGCCAGCAGCTCATACAGGGAGGAAGGCTATGGCTACACCTTC	CASSSYREEGYGYTF
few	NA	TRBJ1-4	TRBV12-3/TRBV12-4	TGTGCCAGCAGTTTATGGCGGAATGAAAAACTGTTTTTT	CASSLWRNEKLFF
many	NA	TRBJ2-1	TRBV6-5	TGTGCCAGCAGTTACGGGGACCCCCAGGGAGAGCAGTTCTTC	CASSYGDPQGEQFF
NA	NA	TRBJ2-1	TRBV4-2	TGTGCCAGCAGCCAAGGGACTTACCATGAGCAGTTCTTC	CASSQGTYHEQFF
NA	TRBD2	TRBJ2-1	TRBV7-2	TGTGCCAGCAGCAAAGATTCGGGACTAGCGGGAAGGCACAATGAGCAGTTCTTC	CASSKDSGLAGRHNEQFF
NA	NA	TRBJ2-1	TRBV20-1	TGCAGTGCTGACCTATCTACAAATGAGCAGTTCTTC	CSADLSTNEQFF
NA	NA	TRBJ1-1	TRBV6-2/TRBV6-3	TGTGCCAGCCATAGGGCAGCGATGAACACTGAAGCTTTCTTT	CASHRAAMNTEAFF
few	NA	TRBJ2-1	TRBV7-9	TGTGCCAGCAGCCGCTTGAATGAGCAGTTCTTC	CASSRLNEQFF
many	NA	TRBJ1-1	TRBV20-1	TGCAGTGCTAGAGATTCGGCGCACAGGAACACTGAAGCTTTCTTT	CSARDSAHRNTEAFF
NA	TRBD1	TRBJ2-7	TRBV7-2	TGTGCCAGCAGCTTCCCCGACAGGGGGCTGTACGAGCAGTACTTC	CASSFPDRGLYEQYF
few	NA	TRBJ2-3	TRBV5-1	TGCGCCAGCAGCTTCACCCTCACAGATACGCAGTATTTT	CASSFTLTDTQYF
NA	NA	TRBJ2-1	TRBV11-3	TGTGCCAGCAGCTTAGGCGCAACTAGTTACAATGAGCAGTTCTTC	CASSLGATSYNEQFF
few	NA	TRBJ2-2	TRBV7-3	TGTGCCAGCTCCCCGCAGGGCGCCACCGGGGAGCTGTTTTTT	CASSPQGATGELFF
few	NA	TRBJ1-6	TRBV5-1	TGCGCCAGCAGCTTGCAAGGGGGAGGGTCACCCCTCCACTTT	CASSLQGGGSPLHF
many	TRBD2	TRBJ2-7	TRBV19	TGTGCCAGTAGTAAAGGTTCAGCGGGACTCCGAGGCCCGTACGAGCAGTACTTC	CASSKGSAGLRGPYEQYF
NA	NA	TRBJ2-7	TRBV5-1	TGCGCCAGCAGACTGACTAGGGACCACGAGCAGTACTTC	CASRLTRDHEQYF
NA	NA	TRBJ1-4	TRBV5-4	TGTGCCAGCAGCGATGGGTTGGAGGAAAAACTGTTTTTT	CASSDGLEEKLFF
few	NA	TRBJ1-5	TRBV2	TGTGCCAGCAGACCGGGGACCTTTAGCAATCAGCCCCAGCATTTT	CASRPGTFSNQPQHF
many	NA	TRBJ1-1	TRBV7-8	TGTGCCAGCAGCTTACCAGGGGTAAACACTGAAGCTTTCTTT	CASSLPGVNTEAFF
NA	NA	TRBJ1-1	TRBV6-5	TGTGCCAGCAGTTACACCCGTTACACTGAAGCTTTCTTT	CASSYTRYTEAFF
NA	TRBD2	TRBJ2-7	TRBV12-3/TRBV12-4	TGTGCCAGCAGTTCGGAAAACTCTAGCGGGAAGCGATACGAGCAGTACTTC	CASSSENSSGKRYEQYF
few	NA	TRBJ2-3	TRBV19	TGTGCCAGTAGTGTCTCCTGGAGGGCCGGCACAGATACGCAGTATTTT	CASSVSWRAGTDTQYF
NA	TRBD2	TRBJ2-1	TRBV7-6	TGTGCCAGCAGCTTACTAAGCGGGAGCTCCTACAATGAGCAGTTCTTC	CASSLLSGSSYNEQFF
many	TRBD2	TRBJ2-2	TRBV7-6	TGTGCCAGCAGCTTTAGCGGGGTGGGCACCGGGGAGCTGTTTTTT	CASSFSGVGTGELFF
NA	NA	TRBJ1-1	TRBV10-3	TGTGCCATCAGTCGACAGGTTAACACTGAAGCTTTCTTT	CAISRQVNTEAFF
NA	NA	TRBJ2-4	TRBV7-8	TGTGCCAGCAGCTTAGACACGAAAAACATTCAGTACTTC	CASSLDTKNIQYF
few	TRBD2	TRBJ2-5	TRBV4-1	TGCGCCAGCAGCCAAGCTAGCGGGAGTTCGACCCAGTACTTC	CASSQASGSSTQYF
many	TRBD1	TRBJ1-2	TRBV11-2	TGTGCCAGCAGCTTAGCGGCGAGGGACAGCTATGGCTACACCTTC	CASSLAARDSYGYTF
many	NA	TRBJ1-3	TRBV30	TGTGCCTGGAGATCCACGGGACCTAACTCTGGAAACACCATATATTTT	CAWRSTGPNSGNTIYF
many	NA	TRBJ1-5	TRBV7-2	TGTGCCAGCAGCGCCAGGGGTTTTGGGCCCCAGCATTTT	CASSARGFGPQHF
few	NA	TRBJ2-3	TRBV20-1	TGCAGTGCGAAGAACTACCAGCGTAGCACAGATACGCAGTATTTT	CSAKNYQRSTDTQYF
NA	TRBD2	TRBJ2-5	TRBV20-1	TGCAGTGCTAACCCCGACGCAGCGGGAGGTGGAGAGACCCAGTACTTC	CSANPDAAGGGETQYF
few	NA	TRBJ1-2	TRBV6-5	TGTGCCAGCAGTTCATTGGCAGGCCCATTTGCCTACACCTTC	CASSSLAGPFAYTF
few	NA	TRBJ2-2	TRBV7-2	TGTGCCAGCAGCCTGTGGAACACCGGGGAGCTGTTTTTT	CASSLWNTGELFF
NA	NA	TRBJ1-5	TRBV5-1	TGCGCCAGCAGCTTGGAAGGGATTAGCAATCAGCCCCAGCATTTT	CASSLEGISNQPQHF
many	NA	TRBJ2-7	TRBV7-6	TGTGCCAGCAGCCCGGGACCAAACTACGAGCAGTACTTC	CASSPGPNYEQYF
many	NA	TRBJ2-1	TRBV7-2	TGTGCCAGCAGCGAGAGCTCAATATACAATGAGCAGTTCTTC	CASSESSIYNEQFF
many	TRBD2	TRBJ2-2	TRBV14	TGTGCCAGCAGCCAAGATGCCAGCGGGAGTTTCACCGGGGAGCTGTTTTTT	CASSQDASGSFTGELFF
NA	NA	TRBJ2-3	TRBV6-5	TGTGCCAGCAGTCCAGAGTCGGGTACGCAGTATTTT	CASSPESGTQYF
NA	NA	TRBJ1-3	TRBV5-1	TGCGCCAGCAGCCCTTCCGCGAGAAACACCATATATTTT	CASSPSARNTIYF
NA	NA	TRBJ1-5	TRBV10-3	TGTGCCATCAGTGCTCTAGGGGGGGATCAGCCCCAGCATTTT	CAISALGGDQPQHF
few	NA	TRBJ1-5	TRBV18	TGTGCCAGCGCGACGACCAGCAATCAGCCCCAGCATTTT	CASATTSNQPQHF
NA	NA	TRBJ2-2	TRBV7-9	TGTGCCAGCAGCCCTTTAGGGGAGCTGTTTTTT	CASSPLGELFF
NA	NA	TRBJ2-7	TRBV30	TGTGCCTGGACGTCAGGGATAAGAAGAAGCTACGAGCAGTACTTC	CAWTSGIRRSYEQYF